This T cell receptor (beta chain) emerged from a study of blood T cell repertoires in COVID-19. TCRdb keeps only in-frame clones here, not all; method: immunoSEQ multiplex PCR. The sample gives approximately 250,000 clones, about 86% of which show up once; approximately 4% is in the top ten. Enrolled through a virtual design, the participants were between about 18 and 89 years of age and came from under 25 US areas. The V segment lost 4 bases and the J segment 5 bases; nucleotides outside the gene matches: 10. Germline V gene data show CDR1 as LGHNA and CDR2 as YNFKEQ. The CDR3 is 15 residues long. This clonotype was sampled from a man aged 25 to 45 with acute COVID-19. The sequencing sample was made of PBMCs or T cells enriched from blood (not recorded which). J is TRBJ1-1 and V is TRBV4-2; 7 bases line up with TRBD1. The CDR3 DNA follows: TGTGCCAGCAGCCGAGAGACAGGGCCGTTAACTGAAGCTTTCTTT. Its translation is CASSRETGPLTEAFF.